The rows below give T cell receptor beta chains drawn from one sample of a study of OX40 agonist ivuxolimab in advanced cancers. Only in-frame clones appear in the TCRdb table, and some are missing; sequencing was by immunoSEQ multiplex PCR. The data hold about 20,000 clones, with over 75% observed a single time. Source: CD4+ or CD8+ T cells sorted from blood, taken in a trial of the OX40 agonist ivuxolimab. The receptors come from an adult with an advanced solid tumor such as melanoma, head and neck, liver or kidney cancer. Each CDR3 is given with its conserved first and last residue. Fields, in order: clone size, J gene, V gene, CDR3 length, D gene, CDR3 DNA, CDR3 protein. D genes are given only for firm matches. A clone size is listed for some rows: how often the clone was seen (once, few, many), or a class if it is expanded.

NA,TRBJ1-5,TRBV5-5,16,TRBD1,TGTGCCAGCAGCCTTACCGGGACAGATAGCAATCAGCCCCAGCATTTT,CASSLTGTDSNQPQHF
NA,TRBJ2-1,TRBV15,16,NA,TGTGCCACCAGCAGAGATTTGATGGTCCCCTACAATGAGCAGTTCTTC,CATSRDLMVPYNEQFF
few,TRBJ2-5,TRBV5-1,17,TRBD1,TGCGCCAGCAGCTTGCAAAACACAGGGGTTCCACAAGAGACCCAGTACTTC,CASSLQNTGVPQETQYF
NA,TRBJ1-5,TRBV18,13,NA,TGTGCCAGCTCACGTCAGGACAATCAGCCCCAGCATTTT,CASSRQDNQPQHF
NA,TRBJ2-5,TRBV28,15,NA,TGTGCCAGCAGTTTTTATGAGTCAGGGAAAGAGACCCAGTACTTC,CASSFYESGKETQYF
NA,TRBJ1-3,TRBV5-4,15,TRBD1,TGTGCCAGCAGCAGGGACAGGGGGGCTGGAAACACCATATATTTT,CASSRDRGAGNTIYF
NA,TRBJ1-2,TRBV9,15,NA,TGTGCCAGCAGCGCCAGGGGAGATGCTAACTATGGCTACACCTTC,CASSARGDANYGYTF
few,TRBJ2-7,TRBV18,13,NA,TGTGCCAGCTCACCACCATCGGACTACGAGCAGTACTTC,CASSPPSDYEQYF
once,TRBJ2-3,TRBV5-1,15,TRBD1,TGCGCCAGCAGCTTGCGGGACAGGCACACAGATACGCAGTATTTT,CASSLRDRHTDTQYF
NA,TRBJ2-2,TRBV7-3,13,NA,TGTGCCAGCAGCCCACAGATATCCGGGGAGCTGTTTTTT,CASSPQISGELFF
NA,TRBJ1-4,TRBV5-4,13,NA,TGTGCCAGCAGCTTTGGCACTAATGAAAAACTGTTTTTT,CASSFGTNEKLFF
NA,TRBJ2-5,TRBV7-2,13,NA,TGTGCCAGCGGAGGAAAAACTCAAGAGACCCAGTACTTC,CASGGKTQETQYF
NA,TRBJ1-1,TRBV19,15,TRBD1,TGTGCCAGTTACAACAGGGGATTCGGGTACACTGAAGCTTTCTTT,CASYNRGFGYTEAFF
NA,TRBJ1-4,TRBV2,15,NA,TGTGCCAGCTTCCCCCCCGCAGGGTCCGGTGAAAAACTGTTTTTT,CASFPPAGSGEKLFF
NA,TRBJ1-2,TRBV29-1,15,TRBD1,TGCAGCGTTGAACCACCGGGACAGGGGGCGAGGGGCTACACCTTC,CSVEPPGQGARGYTF
NA,TRBJ2-5,TRBV11-2,14,NA,TGTGCCAGCAGCTTGGCCGGGGGCGAGGAGACCCAGTACTTC,CASSLAGGEETQYF
few,TRBJ2-7,TRBV7-2,14,TRBD2,TGTGCCAGCAGCGAAGCGGGATCCTCCTACGAGCAGTACTTC,CASSEAGSSYEQYF
NA,TRBJ2-2,TRBV27,16,TRBD2,TGTGCCAGCAGAAGCGGGGGGATACCGAACACCGGGGAGCTGTTTTTT,CASRSGGIPNTGELFF
NA,TRBJ2-3,TRBV2,14,NA,TGTGCCAGCTGTAACCCCCACTACACAGATACGCAGTATTTT,CASCNPHYTDTQYF
NA,TRBJ2-7,TRBV6-1,17,NA,TGTGCCAGCAGTGCGACCCTCGGGGGACAGAGGGGCCACGAGCAGTACTTC,CASSATLGGQRGHEQYF
NA,TRBJ2-7,TRBV6-6,16,TRBD2,TGTGCCAGCAGTGGTACGAGGGTAGCGGGAGTGTACGAGCAGTACTTC,CASSGTRVAGVYEQYF
few,TRBJ1-1,TRBV15,15,NA,TGTGCCACCAGCAGTAGGGGGGAAGGTAAGACTGAAGCTTTCTTT,CATSSRGEGKTEAFF
few,TRBJ2-2,TRBV28,15,TRBD2,TGTGCCAGCAGGCCGACTAGCGGGAACACCGGGGAGCTGTTTTTT,CASRPTSGNTGELFF
NA,TRBJ2-6,TRBV19,17,NA,TGTGCCAGTAGTATCCCGGGTCGTGGCTCTGGGGCCAACGTCCTGACTTTC,CASSIPGRGSGANVLTF